The 28 T cell receptor beta chains reported below all come from one sample, sequenced in a study of human T cells and chemical hapten exposure. Total RNA was isolated from unfractionated whole blood. TCRdb ran MiXCR on the 5' RACE reads and lists one entry per CDR3 protein. The table has around 82,000 distinct CDR3 sequences, under 10% seen once. These receptors all come from a male donor in good health.

This clonotype was recorded at least ten times. V gene TRBV4-2 combines with J gene TRBJ2-6; D is ambiguous. Germline V gene data show CDR1 as LGHNA and CDR2 as YNFKEQ. Trimming shortened V by 0 bases and J by 0 bases, and 3 bases separated the two germline ends. The CDR3 is 15 residues long. CDR3 DNA: TGTGCCAGCAGCCAAGACAACTCTGGGGCCAACGTCCTGACTTTC. This gives the protein CASSQDNSGANVLTF.

This chain connects TRBV6-1 to TRBJ1-4; D might be TRBD1 (5 bases). V gave up 1 base and J gave up 5 bases, with 14 bases separating them. CDR1 and CDR2 from the germline V gene are MNHNS and SASEGT. This CDR3 region has 16 residues. CDR3 DNA: TGTGCCAGCAGTGAAGAGGGAACGGGGCGGAATGAAAAACTGTTTTTT. This gives the protein CASSEEGTGRNEKLFF.

This clonotype was counted many times. V usage is TRBV11-3 and J usage is TRBJ2-1; 8 bases fit TRBD1. CDR3 length equals 15 residues. The germline CDR1 and CDR2 sequences are SGHNT and YENEEA. The trim removed 3 bases at V and 5 bases at J, leaving 6 bases unmatched. CDR3 DNA: TGTGCCAGCAGCTTCCAACAGGGGGTGGACAATGAGCAGTTCTTC. Its translation: CASSFQQGVDNEQFF.

This clonotype was picked up a small number of times. J is TRBJ1-1 and V is TRBV5-1; D remains ambiguous. V was cut by 4 bases and J by 8 bases, with 9 bases left in between. The CDR3 loop spans 11 amino acids. Germline CDR1 and CDR2: SGHRS and YFSETQ. This chain's CDR3 is CASSDKLEAFF. DNA for the CDR3: TGCGCCAGCAGCGACAAGCTGGAAGCTTTCTTT.

The count of this clonotype is one. The rearrangement links TRBV2 to TRBJ2-1; 7 positions agree with TRBD1. Germline V lookup: CDR1 SNHLY, CDR2 FYNNEI. With 8 bases clipped from V and 10 bases from J, the junction kept 11 bases outside the gene matches. CDR3 size: 13 residues. The CDR3 DNA sequence: TGTGCCAGCGAAATAGGGGGCTACGGGGAGCAGTTCTTC. It encodes CASEIGGYGEQFF.

This clonotype came up a few times. The chain joins TRBV4-3 to TRBJ1-2; D might be TRBD1 (5 bases). The ends were cut back, 3 bases at V and 1 base at J, with 12 bases in the middle. Germline lookup yields CDR1 LGHNA and CDR2 YSLEER. The CDR3 contains 15 residues. DNA for the CDR3: TGCGCCAGCAGCCAGGGGGTATTGGGTAACTATGGCTACACCTTC. Amino acid sequence: CASSQGVLGNYGYTF.

This clonotype was seen a handful of times. This chain links TRBV20-1 with TRBJ1-3, with TRBD1 identical over 9 bases. Germline V gene sequence: CDR1 DFQATT, CDR2 SNEGSKA (reference sequence). V was pared by 6 bases and J by 1 base, with 4 bases of the junction left unmatched. The CDR3 sequence is 14 residues long. The CDR3 nucleotides read TGCAGTGCGCCGGGACAGGGTTCTGGAAACACCATATATTTT. This sequence encodes CSAPGQGSGNTIYF.

A word on this clonotype: At one boundary the junction diverges from the germline segment, which might be a read error. The chain links TRBV20-1 to TRBJ1-2; D gene ambiguous. Germline V gives CDR1 DFQATT, CDR2 SNEGSKA (reference sequence). This CDR3 has 13 amino acids. The CDR3 loop is CSAPRLPNYGDTF. The CDR3 DNA reads TGCAGTGCTCCGCGGCTTCCTAACTATGGCGACACCTTC.

This clonotype has a handful of counts. V is TRBV3-1 and J is TRBJ1-2, with D possibly matching TRBD1 (6 bases). CDR3 size: 15 residues. V was trimmed by 0 bases and J by 2 bases, leaving 10 bases between them. The germline V gene has CDR1 LGHDT and CDR2 YNNKEL (reference sequence). The DNA of the CDR3 is TGTGCCAGCAGCCAAGATAGGGGGGGGAACTATGGCTACACCTTC. Translated: CASSQDRGGNYGYTF.

The table lists this clonotype with many counts. The chain carries TRBV5-1 and TRBJ2-3; a weak D match, TRBD2 (5 bases). Germline V gives CDR1 SGHRS, CDR2 YFSETQ. The CDR3 totals 16 residues. The ends were cut back, 4 bases at V and 2 bases at J, with 17 bases in the middle. The CDR3 loop reads CASSLLAPYSTDTQYF. The CDR3 nucleotides read TGCGCCAGCAGCCTCCTAGCCCCGTACTCCACAGATACGCAGTATTTT.

V and J are TRBV3-1 and TRBJ1-4; D gene unclear. The CDR3 contains 16 residues. Looked up from germline, CDR1 is LGHDT and CDR2 is YNNKEL (reference sequence). Trimming removed 1 base at V and 7 bases at J, with 16 bases between. The CDR3 region is CASSQGPRGRREKLFF. The CDR3, as DNA: TGTGCCAGCAGCCAAGGCCCACGAGGGAGGCGTGAAAAACTGTTTTTT.

This clonotype was recorded a few times. The chain uses TRBV25-1 and TRBJ1-4, with 9 bases lining up with TRBD1. V lost 4 bases and J lost 8; bases outside the gene matches: 2. This CDR3 is 13 amino acids long. CDR1 MGHDK and CDR2 SYGVNS come from the germline V gene. The DNA for the CDR3 is TGTGCCAGCAGTGGGACAGGGGAAGAAAAACTGTTTTTT. Translating gives CASSGTGEEKLFF.

This clonotype has at least ten counts. The chain employs TRBV29-1 and TRBJ1-1; no definite D call. Germline V CDR1 and CDR2: SQVTM, ANQGSEA. The V end was cut by 4 bases, the J end by 0 bases, with 21 bases between. The CDR3 runs to 17 residues. The CDR3 spells CSVANRPFVGMNTEAFF. In DNA, the CDR3 is TGCAGCGTTGCCAACAGACCGTTCGTGGGGATGAACACTGAAGCTTTCTTT.

This clonotype was observed a few times. This chain joins TRBV7-2 and TRBJ2-3; D not certain. The CDR3 is made up of 14 amino acids. Trimming stripped 5 bases from V and 3 bases from J, with 12 bases between. The V gene's germline CDR1 is SGHTA and CDR2 FQGNSA. CDR3 protein: CASSRSAATDTQYF. The CDR3 bases are TGTGCCAGCAGCCGGTCGGCCGCGACAGATACGCAGTATTTT.

This clonotype turned up a few times. This chain links TRBV5-1 with TRBJ2-7; D is unresolved. Germline assignment: CDR1 SGHRS and CDR2 YFSETQ. The CDR3 runs to 16 residues. Trimming shortened V by 1 base and J by 0 bases, and 14 bases separated the two germline ends. The CDR3 nucleotides are TGCGCCAGCAGCTTGATCAGTTTGGCCACCTCCTACGAGCAGTACTTC. Amino acid sequence: CASSLISLATSYEQYF. The full variable domain, with the rest looked up from reference TRBV5-1 and TRBJ2-7, is KAGVTQTPRYLIKTRGQQVTLSCSPISGHRSVSWYQQTPGQGLQFLFEYFSETQRNKGNFPGRFSGRQFSNSRSEMNVSTLELGDSALYLCASSLISLATSYEQYFGPGTRLTVT.

CDR3 nucleotide sequence: TGCAGCGTTGAAGTTCTACAGGGGGTCGGCTATGGCTACACCTTC. Translated: CSVEVLQGVGYGYTF. The chain employs TRBV29-1 and TRBJ1-2, with 8 bases that match TRBD1. The CDR3 consists of 15 residues. Germline V gene lookup returns CDR1 SQVTM and CDR2 ANQGSEA. V gave up 1 base and J gave up 4 bases; unmatched junction bases: 8.

At least ten counts were recorded for this clonotype. This chain's CDR3 is CASSPGDHSNQPQHF. CDR3 in DNA: TGTGCCAGCAGCCCGGGGGACCATAGCAATCAGCCCCAGCATTTT. The chain links TRBV11-2 to TRBJ1-5, with D tentatively TRBD1 (5 bases). The V and J ends lost 5 bases and 0 bases respectively, with 11 bases between them. CDR1 is SGHAT, CDR2 FQNNGV, per germline. The CDR3 length is 15 residues.

The chain has TRBV30 and TRBJ2-1; tentatively, D is TRBD1 or TRBD2 (5 bases each). This CDR3 region has 13 residues. Trimming took 1 base from V and 7 from J, leaving 11 bases between them. CDR1 is GTSNPN and CDR2 is SVGIG in the germline V gene (reference sequence). CDR3 amino acids: CAWSGGSGNEQFF. The DNA for the CDR3 is TGTGCCTGGAGTGGGGGCAGCGGAAATGAGCAGTTCTTC.

The chain is built from TRBV4-3 and TRBJ2-6; D gene ambiguous. V lost 0 bases and J lost 2, with 11 bases in between. CDR3 length equals 17 residues. Germline V gives CDR1 LGHNA, CDR2 YSLEER. For the CDR3, the DNA is TGCGCCAGCAGCCAAGATAACGGCCGAGCTGGGGCCAACGTCCTGACTTTC. It specifies CASSQDNGRAGANVLTF.

This chain links TRBV6-2 or TRBV6-3 with TRBJ1-2; possible D gene TRBD1, 5 bases. The germline gives CDR1 MNHEY, CDR2 SVGEGT. With 6 bases removed from V and 4 bases from J, the gap between germline ends came to 12 bases. This CDR3 has 13 amino acids. DNA for the CDR3: TGTGCCAGCAGAGCAGGGAAAATCTATGGCTACACCTTC. Translation: CASRAGKIYGYTF.

This clonotype has only one observation. The V gene is TRBV7-3, the J gene TRBJ2-1, with no clear D. The germline V and J ends were trimmed by 4 bases and 8 bases, with 9 bases remaining between them. Germline CDR1 reads SGHTA; CDR2 reads FQGTGA. This CDR3 has 12 amino acids. The CDR3: CASSSLADEQFF. The CDR3 region has the DNA TGTGCCAGCAGCTCTTTAGCCGATGAGCAGTTCTTC. Full variable domain (outside the CDR3, taken from reference TRBV7-3 and TRBJ2-1): GAGVSQTPSNKVTEKGKYVELRCDPISGHTALYWYRQSLGQGPEFLIYFQGTGAADDSGLPNDRFFAVRPEGSVSTLKIQRTERGDSAVYLCASSSLADEQFFGPGTRLTVL.

This clonotype was counted only a few times. The chain employs TRBV4-1 and TRBJ2-1; 8 bases line up with TRBD2. CDR3 length equals 14 residues. The trim removed 6 bases at V and 7 bases at J, leaving 8 bases unmatched. In germline, CDR1 is MGHRA, CDR2 YSYEKL. CDR3 region: CASSYLAGANEQFF. DNA of the CDR3: TGCGCCAGCAGTTACCTAGCGGGCGCAAATGAGCAGTTCTTC.

This clonotype was seen repeatedly, ten times or more. This rearrangement joins TRBV27 to TRBJ1-5, with D unresolved. Trimming removed 2 bases at V and 4 bases at J, with 6 bases between. Germline V gives CDR1 MNHEY, CDR2 SMNVEV (reference sequence). The CDR3 runs 13 residues. The CDR3 DNA reads TGTGCCAGCAGTTTAGCCCGGAATCAGCCCCAGCATTTT. Its translation: CASSLARNQPQHF.

The rearrangement uses TRBV12-3 or TRBV12-4 and TRBJ2-3, with 7 bases identical to TRBD2. CDR3 length equals 18 residues. The trim removed 2 bases at V and 1 base at J, leaving 12 bases unmatched. CDR3 protein: CASSLKKLASGRTDTQYF. CDR3 in DNA: TGTGCCAGCAGTTTAAAGAAGTTGGCTAGCGGTCGCACAGATACGCAGTATTTT.

The chain is built from TRBV13 and TRBJ1-2, with a possible D match to TRBD1 (5 bases). This CDR3 contains 16 residues. V was cut by 2 bases and J by 1 base, with 14 bases left in between. Germline V gives CDR1 PRHDT, CDR2 FYEKMQ (reference sequence). This chain's CDR3 is CASSLSGIGGNYGYTF. CDR3 sequence (DNA): TGTGCCAGCAGCTTAAGCGGGATCGGGGGTAACTATGGCTACACCTTC. The full variable domain, with the rest looked up from reference TRBV13 and TRBJ1-2, is AAGVIQSPRHLIKEKRETATLKCYPIPRHDTVYWYQQGPGQDPQFLISFYEKMQSDKGSIPDRFSAQQFSDYHSELNMSSLELGDSALYFCASSLSGIGGNYGYTFGSGTRLTVV.

The chain couples TRBV2 to TRBJ1-2; unclear D gene. CDR3 length: 14 residues. Deletions cut 5 bases from V and 6 bases from J, with 16 bases between. The germline CDR1 and CDR2 sequences are SNHLY and FYNNEI. CDR3 nucleotides: TGTGCCAGCAGTTCCGGGCCCCTGGGAGATGGCTACACCTTC. Residues: CASSSGPLGDGYTF. The complete variable domain, with remaining parts taken from reference TRBV2 and TRBJ1-2, reads EPEVTQTPSHQVTQMGQEVILRCVPISNHLYFYWYRQILGQKVEFLVSFYNNEISEKSEIFDDQFSVERPDGSNFTLKIRSTKLEDSAMYFCASSSGPLGDGYTFGSGTRLTVV.

The chain carries TRBV12-3 or TRBV12-4 and TRBJ2-7; unclear D gene. The V gene lost 3 bases and the J gene lost 4 bases, with 4 bases spanning the gap. The CDR3 runs 11 residues. CDR3 bases: TGTGCCAGCAGTTTTAGGTACGAGCAGTACTTC. As protein: CASSFRYEQYF.

This clonotype was counted a few times. The rearrangement links TRBV7-8 to TRBJ1-2, with TRBD1 matching over 7 bases. J lost 8 bases, V lost 3 bases, and 9 bases had no gene match. Germline V gene data show CDR1 as SGHVS and CDR2 as FQNEAQ. The CDR3 runs to 14 residues. The CDR3 DNA reads as TGTGCCAGCAGCTTCCCGGACAGGAGGGAGGGCTACACCTTC. This codes for CASSFPDRREGYTF.